Sequencing of this T cell receptor beta chain was carried out in a study of T cells in women clearing cervical HPV infection. At the level of the study: Cases were women with histologically confirmed HPV16-related CIN3 or worse, including a couple of invasive cancers. Controls' single incident HPV16 infection cleared within 12 months without precancer.

From germline, CDR1 is ENHRY and CDR2 SYGVKD. Trimming removed 4 bases from V and 3 bases from J, with 9 bases in between. The CDR3 runs 13 residues. As to this clone: Antigen specificity is unknown. The CDR3 end is not reached by the read, which stops 3 residues before it; the germline J gene fills it in.

Notes on the study in general: Cases carried less TRBV6-7 than controls: roughly 0.11% versus 0.16%.

Clones were read by immunoSEQ multiplex PCR, and TCRdb kept only the in-frame ones, dropping some. The table counts under 35,000 clones; 3.5% lies in the top ten. The chain links TRBV10-3 to TRBJ1-2; D is possibly TRBD1 (5 bases). The receptor comes from a woman aged 18 to 75 with a cervical HPV16 infection that either progressed to CIN3+ or cleared (not recorded which). Sample: blood buffy coat. CDR3 amino acids: CAISAVGDYGYTF. The CDR3 DNA, read in part, is TGTGCCATCAGTGCCGTAGGGGACTATGGC.